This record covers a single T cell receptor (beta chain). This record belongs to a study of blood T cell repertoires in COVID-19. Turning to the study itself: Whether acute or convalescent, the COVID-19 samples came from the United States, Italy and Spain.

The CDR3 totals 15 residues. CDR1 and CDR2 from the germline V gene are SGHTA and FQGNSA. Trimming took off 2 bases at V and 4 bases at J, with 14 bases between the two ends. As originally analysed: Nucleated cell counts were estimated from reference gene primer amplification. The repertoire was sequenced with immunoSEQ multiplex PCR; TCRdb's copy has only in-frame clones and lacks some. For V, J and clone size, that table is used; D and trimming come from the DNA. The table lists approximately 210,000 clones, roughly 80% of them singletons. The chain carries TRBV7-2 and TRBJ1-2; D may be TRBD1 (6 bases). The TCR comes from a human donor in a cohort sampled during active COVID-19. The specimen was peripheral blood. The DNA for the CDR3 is TGTGCCAGCAGCTTAAAAAGATCAGGGGCCTATGGCTACACCTTC. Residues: CASSLKRSGAYGYTF.